This T cell receptor beta chain was profiled in a study of blood T cell repertoires in COVID-19. Authors' data handling: Reference gene primer amplification in the assay estimated nucleated cell counts. Sequenced by immunoSEQ multiplex PCR; TCRdb stores in-frame clones only, minus some. Clone size and V and J calls were adopted from that table, with D and trimming inferred from the DNA. The sample holds some 170,000 clones, about 72% seen once. This TCR came from a woman aged 45-65 years who had recovered from COVID-19. Sequencing was performed on PBMCs or T cells enriched from blood (not recorded which).

CDR3 sequence: CASSLPGNGYTF. CDR3 nucleotides: TGTGCCAGCAGCTTGCCCGGGAATGGCTACACCTTC. This chain connects TRBV7-9 to TRBJ1-2; D not certain. V was pared by 3 bases and J by 6 bases, with 8 bases between. Germline CDR1 reads SEHNR; CDR2 reads FQNEAQ (reference sequence). The CDR3 is 12 amino acids.